Each of the 10 T cell receptor beta chains below was sequenced from the same sample in a study of control samples from healthy donors and cancer patients (dated by TCRdb to 2020 to 2022). To prepare the library, the immunoSEQ multiplex PCR assay was applied. TCRdb took this table from immuneACCESS and kept in-frame rearrangements with V and J called. Such tables lack part of the clones; where checked against another copy, unresolved V genes explain under half of the gap, and the rest is unexplained. The sample has about 180,000 clones on record, approximately 94% of them singletons. In total, the top ten clones hold 1.3% to 1.5% of the sample. Sequenced: blood. The source is a young man in good health.

The chain recombines TRBV5-6 with TRBJ2-4; D gene unclear. The ends were cut back, 2 bases at V and 0 bases at J, with 12 bases in the middle. Germline-derived CDR1 and CDR2 are SGHDT and YYEEEE. This CDR3 has 16 amino acids. Here the CDR3 DNA reads TGTGCCAGCAGCTTCCGGGCAGCCATAGCCAAAAACATTCAGTACTTC. It translates to CASSFRAAIAKNIQYF.

This sequence joins TRBV2 and TRBJ2-1; D not certain. V lost 4 bases and J lost 1, with 5 bases in between. The CDR3 has 13 residues. The germline gives CDR1 SNHLY, CDR2 FYNNEI. The CDR3 sequence is CASSAYSYNEQFF. The DNA of the CDR3 is TGTGCCAGCAGTGCGTATTCCTACAATGAGCAGTTCTTC.

This chain's CDR3 is CASSESGQNIQYF. In nucleotides, the CDR3 is TGTGCCAGCAGTGAATCAGGGCAAAACATTCAGTACTTC. The genes are TRBV6-1 and TRBJ2-4, with D maybe TRBD1 (5 bases). The CDR3 contains 13 residues. Germline V gives CDR1 MNHNS, CDR2 SASEGT. Trimming stripped 2 bases from V and 5 bases from J, with 7 bases between.

V usage is TRBV6-6 and J usage is TRBJ1-5, with 7 bases fitting TRBD1. The ends lost 4 bases at V and 6 bases at J; junction bases unmatched: 3. The CDR3 runs to 13 residues. Germline loops: CDR1 MNHNY, CDR2 SVGAGI (reference sequence). CDR3 residues: CASSWAGGQPQHF. The CDR3 nucleotides are TGTGCCAGCAGTTGGGCAGGGGGTCAGCCCCAGCATTTT.

The table lists this clone with a count of one. This chain joins TRBV18 and TRBJ1-3, with D uncertain. There are 14 residues in the CDR3. Per germline, CDR1 KGHSH and CDR2 LQKENI. Trimming removed 1 base at V and 2 bases at J, with 6 bases between. The CDR3 DNA reads as TGTGCCAGCTCACCACAAAGGGCTGGAAACACCATATATTTT. Residues: CASSPQRAGNTIYF.

The CDR3 DNA sequence: TGTGCCAGCTCAATCCAGGGGGCAGGAAGCAATCAGCCCCAGCATTTT. It codes for CASSIQGAGSNQPQHF. The V gene is TRBV18, the J gene TRBJ1-5; 8 bases fit TRBD1. Germline assignment: CDR1 KGHSH and CDR2 LQKENI. There are 16 residues in the CDR3. V lost 5 bases to trimming and J lost 1 base; unmatched junction nucleotides: 7.

The chain recombines TRBV19 with TRBJ2-1; D is perhaps TRBD2 (5 bases). The CDR3 consists of 15 residues. CDR1 LNHDA and CDR2 SQIVND come from the germline V gene (reference sequence). Trimming cost V 0 bases and J 8 bases, with 14 bases left between them. CDR3 nucleotide sequence: TGTGCCAGTAGTATAGATTGGAGCGGCCGATATGAGCAGTTCTTC. Its translation is CASSIDWSGRYEQFF. Drawing the rest from reference TRBV19 and TRBJ2-1, the complete variable domain is DGGITQSPKYLFRKEGQNVTLSCEQNLNHDAMYWYRQDPGQGLRLIYYSQIVNDFQKGDIAEGYSVSREKKESFPLTVTSAQKNPTAFYLCASSIDWSGRYEQFFGPGTRLTVL.

The rearrangement links TRBV7-3 to TRBJ1-4; no clear D gene. The V gene lost 0 bases and the J gene lost 3 bases, with 8 bases spanning the gap. The CDR3 contains 15 residues. The germline V gene encodes CDR1 SGHTA and CDR2 FQGTGA. CDR3 nucleotide sequence: TGTGCCAGCAGCTTAACGGGGAGGTCTAATGAAAAACTGTTTTTT. It specifies CASSLTGRSNEKLFF.

This chain joins TRBV16 and TRBJ1-5, with D possibly matching TRBD1 (6 bases). This CDR3 region has 15 residues. The germline V gene encodes CDR1 KGHSY and CDR2 FQNENV. Deletions cut 0 bases from V and 5 bases from J, with 11 bases between. CDR3 nucleotide sequence: TGTGCCAGCAGCCAATCTATCCCAGGGGATCAGCCCCAGCATTTT. As protein: CASSQSIPGDQPQHF.

The V gene is TRBV7-9, the J gene TRBJ1-2; TRBD1 agrees at 10 bases. Germline CDR1 and CDR2: SEHNR and FQNEAQ (reference sequence). V dropped 5 bases and J dropped 4; count of bases not matched to a gene: 7. CDR3 length: 15 amino acids. This CDR3 reads CASSQLGQGLYGYTF. In DNA form, the CDR3 reads TGTGCCAGCAGCCAGCTGGGACAGGGGCTCTATGGCTACACCTTC.